Shown below are 10 T cell receptor beta chains from a single sample sequenced in a study of shared clonotypes between healthy human individuals. It was CD45RO-negative cells, positively selected for CCR7, that made up naive CD8 cells, with terminally differentiated effector memory CD45RA+ cells excluded. TCRdb keeps only in-frame clones here, not all; method: immunoSEQ multiplex PCR. The data show some 1,900,000 clones, with about 95% seen just once and 1% to 1.5% held by the top ten. Source material: naive CD8+ T cells sorted from blood. These receptor sequences come from a man younger than 30 in good health.

This clone was picked up a small number of times. This chain joins TRBV27 and TRBJ2-1, with D possibly TRBD2 on 6 matching bases. The ends were cut back, 4 bases at V and 5 bases at J, with 12 bases in the middle. The germline gives CDR1 MNHEY, CDR2 SMNVEV (reference sequence). The CDR3 spans 14 residues. DNA for the CDR3: TGTGCCAGCAGTTGGGACCCTAGCGACAATGAGCAGTTCTTC. Translation gives CASSWDPSDNEQFF.

V usage is TRBV2 and J usage is TRBJ2-3, with no clear D. Between the trimmed V and J ends, which lost 2 bases and 6 bases, there was a span of 12 bases. CDR1 is SNHLY and CDR2 is FYNNEI in the germline V gene. CDR3 length equals 14 residues. This CDR3 reads CASSESAMRDTQYF. CDR3 nucleotides: TGTGCCAGCAGTGAATCGGCGATGAGGGATACGCAGTATTTT. The whole variable domain, remainder taken from reference TRBV2 and TRBJ2-3, is EPEVTQTPSHQVTQMGQEVILRCVPISNHLYFYWYRQILGQKVEFLVSFYNNEISEKSEIFDDQFSVERPDGSNFTLKIRSTKLEDSAMYFCASSESAMRDTQYFGPGTRLTVL.

Worth noting for this clone: Different DNA sequences within this sample yield the same CDR3. The chain has TRBV10-2 and TRBJ2-5; TRBD2 agrees at 11 bases. Germline trimming cut 5 bases from V and 1 base from J; bases unmatched to any gene: 0. This CDR3 has 14 amino acids. Germline CDR1 and CDR2: WSHSY and SAAADI. The CDR3 spells CASSLAGGQETQYF. The CDR3 region has the DNA TGCGCCAGCAGTCTAGCGGGGGGCCAAGAGACCCAGTACTTC.

The rearrangement joins TRBV15 to TRBJ2-3, with TRBD1 as a possible D gene (5 bases). The CDR3 length is 16 residues. Trimming took 5 bases from V and 5 from J, leaving 20 bases between them. The germline gives CDR1 LNHNV, CDR2 YYDKDF (reference sequence). The DNA for the CDR3 is TGTGCCACCAGCCCTGATGGACATGGTCGCGTAGATACGCAGTATTTT. Translation gives CATSPDGHGRVDTQYF.

The chain couples TRBV27 to TRBJ2-7; no clear D. The CDR3 has 11 residues. The V end was cut by 2 bases, the J end by 6 bases, with 5 bases between. The germline CDR1 and CDR2 sequences are MNHEY and SMNVEV (reference sequence). CDR3 protein: CASSLPGEQYF. For the CDR3, the DNA is TGTGCCAGCAGTTTACCGGGCGAGCAGTACTTC.

This chain uses TRBV5-6 with TRBJ2-7, with 10 nucleotides matching TRBD1. The CDR3 length is 16 residues. J lost 3 bases, V lost 5 bases, and 11 bases had no gene match. Germline CDR1 is SGHDT and CDR2 is YYEEEE. For the CDR3, the DNA is TGTGCCAGCAGGCCCGGGACAGGGGCGAAATTCTACGAGCAGTACTTC. This gives the protein CASRPGTGAKFYEQYF.

The V gene is TRBV6-6, the J gene TRBJ2-3; 9 nucleotides agree with TRBD2. The V and J ends lost 0 bases and 2 bases, in that order; junction bases with no gene match: 3. Germline lookup yields CDR1 MNHNY and CDR2 SVGAGI (reference sequence). This CDR3 has 16 residues. This CDR3 reads CASSYSIAGDTDTQYF. CDR3 DNA: TGTGCCAGCAGTTACTCGATAGCGGGGGACACAGATACGCAGTATTTT.

CDR3 region: CASSQAAGYYEQYF. The CDR3 DNA sequence: TGCGCCAGCAGCCAAGCGGCAGGTTACTACGAGCAGTACTTC. V and J are TRBV4-1 and TRBJ2-7; D call uncertain. Germline CDR1 MGHRA, CDR2 YSYEKL. The CDR3 totals 14 residues. The V end was cut by 1 base, the J end by 3 bases, with 10 bases between.

This clone was counted once. The chain recombines TRBV6-1 with TRBJ2-3; perhaps TRBD2 as D (6 bases). Germline V CDR1 and CDR2: MNHNS, SASEGT. Trimming cost V 1 base and J 3 bases, with 11 bases left between them. There are 15 residues in the CDR3. CDR3 in amino acids: CASSEGGGLTDTQYF. The CDR3 bases are TGTGCCAGCAGTGAAGGTGGGGGGTTGACAGATACGCAGTATTTT.

In the case of this clone: Other DNA sequences in this sample translate to the same CDR3. As DNA, the CDR3 is TGTGCCAGCAGTTACTCGGGCGGGAACACTGAAGCTTTCTTT. It yields the protein CASSYSGGNTEAFF. The rearrangement joins TRBV6-5 to TRBJ1-1, with D unresolved. The germline gives CDR1 MNHEY, CDR2 SVGAGI. The CDR3 extends over 14 amino acids. The V and J ends lost 0 bases and 1 base respectively, with 6 bases between them.